This paragraph covers one TCR beta chain sequence. Its antigen is still unknown. This entry comes from a study of vaccination effects on CD4 cells after COVID-19. Study summary: Expansion of antigen-specific CD4+ T cells with viral peptide pools was carried out by the ViraFEST assay before sequencing. Of the BNT162b2 and mRNA-1273 vaccines, participants received two doses of one or the other.

The authors isolated CD4+ T cells after ten to eleven days of culture. Clones were sequenced by immunoSEQ multiplex PCR, and TCRdb holds only the in-frame ones, with some missing. The table records approximately 46,000 clones, around four fifths of them present only once. This sequence originates from a human donor who had a prior SARS-CoV-2 infection. Here the sequenced sample was CD4+ T cells from PBMCs cultured without peptide, taken before COVID-19 vaccination.

The CDR3 DNA sequence: TGTGCCAGCAGCCAAGCGGGTCCCCTGGACAGGGGGGGCACATATGGCTACACCTTC. This encodes CASSQAGPLDRGGTYGYTF. The chain combines TRBV4-2 with TRBJ1-2, with TRBD1 matching 10 bases. V lost 1 base and J lost 5; bases outside the gene matches: 16. Per germline, CDR1 LGHNA and CDR2 YNFKEQ. The CDR3 loop spans 19 amino acids.